This TCR beta chain was observed in a study of blood T cell repertoires in COVID-19. Study as a whole: Sources were T cells, B-cell-depleted T cells, or PBMCs; the material itself was cDNA or gDNA.

How the authors handled the data: The authors estimated nucleated cell counts from reference gene primer amplification. Clones were sequenced by immunoSEQ multiplex PCR, and TCRdb holds only the in-frame ones, with some missing. Clonal size and the V and J genes are those of that table, whereas D and trimming came from the DNA. The table includes fewer than 25,000 clones, 80% to 90% detected once. The sample comprised peripheral blood. The TCR originated in a human donor with active COVID-19. The donor label of this sample is uncertain.

CDR3 protein: CAWSGTSGGAQETQYF. The CDR3 DNA sequence: TGTGCCTGGAGTGGGACTAGCGGGGGGGCCCAAGAGACCCAGTACTTC. This chain links TRBV30 with TRBJ2-5, with TRBD2 matching 15 bases. Germline V gene lookup returns CDR1 GTSNPN and CDR2 SVGIG (reference sequence). With 1 base clipped from V and 1 base from J, the junction kept 1 base outside the gene matches. CDR3 length equals 16 residues.